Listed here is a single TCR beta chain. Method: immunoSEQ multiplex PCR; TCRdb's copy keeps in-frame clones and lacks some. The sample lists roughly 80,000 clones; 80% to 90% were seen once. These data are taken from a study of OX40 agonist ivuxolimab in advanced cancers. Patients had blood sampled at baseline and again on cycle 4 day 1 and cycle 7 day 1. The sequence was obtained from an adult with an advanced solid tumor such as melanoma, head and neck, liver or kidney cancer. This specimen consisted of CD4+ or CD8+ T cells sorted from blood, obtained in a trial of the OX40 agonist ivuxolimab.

The CDR3 nucleotides read TGTGCCAGCAGCCCAGAAGGGGGTAGGGCCACTGAAGCTTTCTTT. It yields the protein CASSPEGGRATEAFF. The chain combines TRBV7-9 with TRBJ1-1, with D maybe TRBD1 (6 bases). This CDR3 is built from 15 residues. Germline CDR1 reads SEHNR; CDR2 reads FQNEAQ (reference sequence). The germline V and J ends were trimmed by 5 bases and 4 bases, with 17 bases remaining between them.